The 27 T cell receptor beta chains given below trace back to one sample, sequenced in a study of blood T cell repertoires in COVID-19. Assay: immunoSEQ multiplex PCR; the TCRdb copy retains only in-frame clones and omits some. This table has 95,000 to 150,000 clones, 80% appearing once. The source material was peripheral blood. The receptors derive from a man aged 60-69 years with active or convalescent COVID-19.

The chain employs TRBV27 and TRBJ1-4; possible D gene TRBD1, 5 bases. The V end was cut by 6 bases, the J end by 7 bases, with 12 bases between. CDR3 size: 13 residues. Germline assignment: CDR1 MNHEY and CDR2 SMNVEV (reference sequence). The CDR3 region has the DNA TGTGCCAGCAGCGAGGAGGGGACTGAAAAACTGTTTTTT. This encodes CASSEEGTEKLFF.

The CDR3 is CASSTGTGGGSYEQYF. In DNA form, the CDR3 reads TGTGCCAGCAGTACTGGGACAGGGGGCGGGTCCTACGAGCAGTACTTC. The chain recombines TRBV7-2 with TRBJ2-7; 12 nucleotides agree with TRBD1. The CDR3 contains 16 residues. CDR1 is SGHTA, CDR2 FQGNSA, per germline. Trimming removed 6 bases from V and 1 base from J; junction bases left unmatched: 7.

The V and J genes are TRBV7-3 and TRBJ2-2; 7 nucleotides line up with TRBD2. This CDR3 is built from 15 residues. V was clipped by 2 bases and J by 7 bases; unmatched bases: 7. CDR1 is SGHTA and CDR2 is FQGTGA in the germline V gene. CDR3 region: CASSLYAGEGGELFF. CDR3 sequence (DNA): TGTGCCAGCAGCTTATACGCGGGAGAAGGCGGGGAGCTGTTTTTT.

The rearrangement uses TRBV24-1 and TRBJ2-5; TRBD1 matches 10 bases. The length of the CDR3 is 17 residues. J gave up 1 base and V 3 bases, and 7 bases lay outside the gene matches. Germline CDR1 is KGHDR and CDR2 is SFDVKD. The CDR3 loop is CATSDPSGQGRQETQYF. CDR3 coding DNA: TGTGCCACCAGTGATCCTTCGGGACAGGGGCGCCAAGAGACCCAGTACTTC.

V gene TRBV9 combines with J gene TRBJ2-7; 7 nucleotides line up with TRBD2. CDR1 is SGDLS, CDR2 YYNGEE, per germline. The CDR3 is made up of 14 amino acids. V shed 7 bases and J 0 bases; nucleotides not matched to a gene: 7. CDR3 DNA: TGTGCCAGCGCCCTGCGGGAGAGCTCCTACGAGCAGTACTTC. Residues: CASALRESSYEQYF.

The chain has TRBV5-1 and TRBJ2-4, with TRBD2 as a possible D gene (6 bases). Deletions cut 3 bases from V and 7 bases from J, with 14 bases between. CDR3 length: 14 residues. Germline V gene lookup returns CDR1 SGHRS and CDR2 YFSETQ. CDR3 nucleotide sequence: TGCGCCAGCAGCTGGGAGGCAAACCCCAACATTCAGTACTTC. It translates to CASSWEANPNIQYF.

V is TRBV7-9 and J is TRBJ1-5; TRBD1 is a possible D gene (6 bases). Germline CDR1 and CDR2: SEHNR and FQNEAQ (reference sequence). The CDR3 consists of 16 residues. Trimming pared 1 base from V and 5 bases from J, leaving 15 bases between. For the CDR3, the DNA is TGTGCCAGCAGCTTAGTAGGCAGGGGAAGGGATCAGCCCCAGCATTTT. Residues: CASSLVGRGRDQPQHF.

This rearrangement joins TRBV19 to TRBJ2-1; the D gene is possibly TRBD1 (5 bases). Trimming removed 5 bases from V and 8 bases from J, with 16 bases in between. Per the germline V gene, CDR1 is LNHDA and CDR2 is SQIVND (reference sequence). The CDR3 is 14 amino acids. The CDR3 DNA sequence: TGTGCCAGTAGTCTCCAGACAGTAAACGATGAGCAGTTCTTC. This gives the protein CASSLQTVNDEQFF.

This clone was recorded a few times. The chain is built from TRBV7-2 and TRBJ2-7, with TRBD2 matching 12 bases. The CDR3 spans 15 residues. The germline V gene encodes CDR1 SGHTA and CDR2 FQGNSA. With V trimmed by 4 bases and J by 2 bases, 3 bases remained unmatched. The chain's CDR3 is CASSSWTSGAYEQYF. CDR3 sequence (DNA): TGTGCCAGCAGCTCTTGGACTAGCGGGGCCTACGAGCAGTACTTC.

V and J are TRBV18 and TRBJ2-1; D may be TRBD1 (5 bases). The CDR3 is made up of 13 amino acids. Deletions cut 3 bases from V and 2 bases from J, with 5 bases between. The germline CDR1 and CDR2 sequences are KGHSH and LQKENI. The CDR3 nucleotides read TGTGCCAGCTCACCGACAGCCTACAATGAGCAGTTCTTC. Residues: CASSPTAYNEQFF.

The gene calls are TRBV7-3 and TRBJ2-7; 10 nucleotides line up with TRBD2. Germline-derived CDR1 and CDR2 are SGHTA and FQGTGA. The CDR3 totals 15 residues. The trim removed 2 bases at V and 4 bases at J, leaving 5 bases unmatched. In DNA form, the CDR3 reads TGTGCCAGCAGCTTATTCCCGACTAGCGGGTACGAGCAGTACTTC. It encodes CASSLFPTSGYEQYF.

The chain employs TRBV5-4 and TRBJ1-4; the D gene is possibly TRBD1 (5 bases). Germline CDR1 and CDR2: SGHNT and YYREEE (reference sequence). The CDR3 loop spans 17 amino acids. With 0 bases removed from V and 4 bases from J, the gap between germline ends came to 16 bases. CDR3 protein: CASSLDWGGGDNEKLFF. The CDR3 coding sequence is TGTGCCAGCAGCTTGGATTGGGGGGGAGGGGATAATGAAAAACTGTTTTTT.

This rearrangement joins TRBV7-9 to TRBJ1-5; TRBD1 agrees at 7 bases. Germline V lookup: CDR1 SEHNR, CDR2 FQNEAQ (reference sequence). This CDR3 is 14 amino acids long. V shed 5 bases and J 5 bases; nucleotides not matched to a gene: 6. In DNA form, the CDR3 reads TGTGCCAGCAGCGCGAGGGGGCTGGATCAGCCCCAGCATTTT. This codes for CASSARGLDQPQHF.

The chain carries TRBV19 and TRBJ2-1, with D unresolved. Germline loops: CDR1 LNHDA, CDR2 SQIVND (reference sequence). The CDR3 length is 14 residues. Deletions cut 2 bases from V and 7 bases from J, with 12 bases between. This CDR3 reads CASSISVKGNEQFF. The CDR3, as DNA: TGTGCCAGTAGTATAAGCGTGAAAGGAAATGAGCAGTTCTTC.

This chain links TRBV7-2 with TRBJ1-1, with D possibly matching TRBD1 (6 bases). This CDR3 has 15 residues. The V gene's germline CDR1 is SGHTA and CDR2 FQGNSA. The V gene lost 0 bases and the J gene lost 1 base, with 9 bases spanning the gap. The CDR3 DNA reads TGTGCCAGCAGCTTAGCAGGGGGTAAGAACACTGAAGCTTTCTTT. This sequence encodes CASSLAGGKNTEAFF.

The genes are TRBV7-9 and TRBJ2-3; TRBD2 agrees at 8 bases. This CDR3 has 14 amino acids. Germline V gives CDR1 SEHNR, CDR2 FQNEAQ (reference sequence). Trimming cost V 5 bases and J 5 bases; bases outside gene matches: 6. CDR3 nucleotide sequence: TGTGCCAGCAGCCCAAGGGCGGGAGGAGATACGCAGTATTTT. Amino acid sequence: CASSPRAGGDTQYF.

The CDR3 spells CASSLSGSFSGNTIYF. In nucleotides, the CDR3 is TGTGCCAGCAGTTTAAGCGGGTCCTTCTCTGGAAACACCATATATTTT. The chain has TRBV27 and TRBJ1-3; no reliable D call. V lost 2 bases to trimming and J lost 0 bases, with 11 bases between them. The CDR3 sequence is 16 residues long. Germline V gene lookup returns CDR1 MNHEY and CDR2 SMNVEV (reference sequence).

This clone was recorded once. V is TRBV5-8 and J is TRBJ2-6; possibly TRBD1 for D (6 bases). The CDR3 is 16 amino acids. CDR1 is SGHTS, CDR2 YDEGEE, per germline. Trimming removed 4 bases at V and 0 bases at J, with 11 bases between. CDR3 in DNA: TGTGCCAGCAGCGTCCACAGGGTCTCTGGGGCCAACGTCCTGACTTTC. It specifies CASSVHRVSGANVLTF.

This chain joins TRBV5-1 and TRBJ2-7; D possibly corresponds to TRBD2 (6 bases). Germline CDR1 SGHRS, CDR2 YFSETQ. Trimming took off 3 bases at V and 2 bases at J, with 15 bases between the two ends. This CDR3 spans 15 amino acids. The CDR3 sequence is CASSSGGSGPYEQYF. The CDR3 DNA reads TGCGCCAGCAGCTCTGGGGGTAGCGGACCCTACGAGCAGTACTTC.

The gene calls are TRBV19 and TRBJ1-4; TRBD1 might be the D (5 bases). Trimming took off 4 bases at V and 8 bases at J, with 17 bases between the two ends. The V gene's germline CDR1 is LNHDA and CDR2 SQIVND (reference sequence). The length of the CDR3 is 15 residues. Here the CDR3 reads CASSRRDSMLEKLFF. The DNA for the CDR3 is TGTGCCAGTAGTAGGAGGGACTCCATGCTCGAAAAACTGTTTTTT.

This chain links TRBV7-8 with TRBJ2-1; 8 bases agree with TRBD2. Trimming removed 2 bases from V and 8 bases from J; junction bases left unmatched: 5. CDR3 length: 14 amino acids. The germline V gene has CDR1 SGHVS and CDR2 FQNEAQ. For the CDR3, the DNA is TGTGCCAGCAGCTTAAGCGGGAGTAGCTATGAGCAGTTCTTC. Amino acids: CASSLSGSSYEQFF.

The chain recombines TRBV28 with TRBJ2-7; 7 bases align to TRBD1. Losses at the gene ends were 5 bases for V and 2 bases for J; bases not matched to a gene: 6. Germline V CDR1 and CDR2: MDHEN, SYDVKM. This CDR3 spans 14 amino acids. This CDR3 reads CASSGGQRAYEQYF. In DNA form, the CDR3 reads TGTGCCAGCAGTGGGGGACAGAGAGCCTACGAGCAGTACTTC.

The rearrangement joins TRBV5-6 to TRBJ2-2, with a tentative D call TRBD2 (5 bases). Germline V lookup: CDR1 SGHDT, CDR2 YYEEEE. This CDR3 has 16 residues. Trimming shortened V by 1 base and J by 0 bases, and 10 bases separated the two germline ends. The CDR3 DNA is TGTGCCAGCAGCTTGTCAGCGGCCGCGAACACCGGGGAGCTGTTTTTT. This gives the protein CASSLSAAANTGELFF.

V is TRBV3-1 (or the pseudogene TRBV3-2) and J is TRBJ2-1; tentatively, D is TRBD2 (5 bases). V shed 5 bases and J shed 4 bases, with 15 bases lying between them. The CDR3 loop spans 15 amino acids. Germline V gene data show CDR1 as LGHDT and CDR2 as YNNKEL (reference sequence). For the CDR3, the DNA is TGTGCCAGCAGCTCTCGAGGGAACGGGTACAATGAGCAGTTCTTC. Residues: CASSSRGNGYNEQFF.

This clone is a singleton in its sample. A much larger clone differs from this one at a single base, so this may be a read error. The chain couples TRBV30 to TRBJ2-7, with D possibly TRBD2 on 5 matching bases. Between the trimmed V and J ends, which lost 3 bases and 6 bases, there was a span of 24 bases. CDR1 and CDR2 (germline): GTSNPN, SVGIG (reference sequence). There are 16 residues in the CDR3. The DNA of the CDR3 is TGTGCCTGGAGCGGAGGTTTTGCGGTCCCGGGAAGCGAGCAGTACTTC. As protein: CAWSGGFAVPGSEQYF.

This chain connects TRBV11-2 to TRBJ2-2; 7 bases line up with TRBD2. CDR1 and CDR2 (germline): SGHAT, FQNNGV. This CDR3 is 15 amino acids long. V lost 5 bases to trimming and J lost 2 bases; unmatched junction nucleotides: 5. CDR3: CASSPSGTNTGELFF. The CDR3 nucleotides are TGTGCCAGCAGCCCCAGCGGGACTAACACCGGGGAGCTGTTTTTT.

The chain joins TRBV7-6 to TRBJ2-5, with D perhaps matching TRBD2 (6 bases). The germline V gene encodes CDR1 SGHVS and CDR2 FNYEAQ. V was trimmed by 3 bases and J by 5 bases, leaving 13 bases between them. The CDR3 is 14 amino acids. Here the CDR3 DNA reads TGTGCCAGCAGCTTCGGAGGGCCAAGTGAGACCCAGTACTTC. As protein: CASSFGGPSETQYF.